These 31 T cell receptor beta chains originate from one sample sequenced in a study of response to subunit inactivated influenza vaccine (dated by TCRdb to 2016 to 2018). Receptor libraries were prepared by RT-PCR. The sequencer listed for this sample is Illumina HiSeq 2500. TCRdb itself trimmed the public reads at Q25 with fastp, ran MiXCR and retained productive beta chains. Each CDR3 protein appears once, grouped with its most common genes and DNA. The sample table contains some 500,000 distinct CDR3 sequences; only one count was recorded for approximately 24% of them. The ten largest make up 1.5% to 2% of the sample. The source was CD4+ T cells sorted from PBMCs, collected roughly 5 days after vaccination. These receptors all come from a man aged 45-65 years who received an inactivated influenza vaccine. Donor details come from another sample of the same person, matched by shared clones.

This clonotype was recorded a few times. Here the CDR3 reads CASSQGAGEAIWEQFF. For the CDR3, the DNA is TGCGCCAGCAGCCAAGGTGCGGGGGAGGCGATTTGGGAGCAGTTCTTC. This chain uses TRBV4-1 with TRBJ2-1; 7 nucleotides line up with TRBD2. The V gene end was trimmed by 1 base and the J gene end by 10 bases; junction bases not matched to a gene: 13. Germline V gene sequence: CDR1 MGHRA, CDR2 YSYEKL. The CDR3 is 16 amino acids.

This clonotype turned up a few times. This rearrangement joins TRBV20-1 to TRBJ2-5, with 12 bases identical to TRBD2. Germline CDR1 DFQATT, CDR2 SNEGSKA (reference sequence). The CDR3 loop spans 15 amino acids. Trimming at V came to 5 bases and at J to 3 bases, leaving 7 bases not matched to a gene. The CDR3 sequence is CSAGPWTSGKETQYF. CDR3 sequence (DNA): TGCAGTGCTGGACCGTGGACTAGCGGGAAAGAGACCCAGTACTTC.

This CDR3 is CASSFPAPVVSDTQYF. The CDR3 bases are TGTGCCAGCAGCTTCCCGGCCCCTGTGGTCTCAGATACGCAGTATTTT. The chain is built from TRBV7-6 and TRBJ2-3; D unresolved. The V and J ends lost 3 bases and 4 bases respectively, with 17 bases between them. The germline V gene encodes CDR1 SGHVS and CDR2 FNYEAQ. This CDR3 has 16 amino acids. The full variable domain, in which reference TRBV7-6 and TRBJ2-3 provide the parts outside the CDR3, is GAGVSQSPRYKVTKRGQDVALRCDPISGHVSLYWYRQALGQGPEFLTYFNYEAQQDKSGLPNDRFSAERPEGSISTLTIQRTEQRDSAMYRCASSFPAPVVSDTQYFGPGTRLTVL.

Ten or more counts support this clonotype. The genes are TRBV29-1 and TRBJ2-1; D gene ambiguous. The CDR3 spans 12 residues. Germline V gives CDR1 SQVTM, CDR2 ANQGSEA. The V end was cut by 4 bases, the J end by 6 bases, with 10 bases between. The CDR3 DNA reads as TGCAGCGTTGTGTTGTGGGGCAATGAGCAGTTCTTC. It yields the protein CSVVLWGNEQFF.

V usage is TRBV20-1 and J usage is TRBJ2-2; 8 positions match TRBD2. Germline V CDR1 and CDR2: DFQATT, SNEGSKA (reference sequence). CDR3 length equals 16 residues. The V and J ends lost 0 bases and 2 bases, in that order; junction bases with no gene match: 5. The CDR3 coding sequence is TGCAGTGCTAGAGATGTACTAGCGGCAAACACCGGGGAGCTGTTTTTT. Translation: CSARDVLAANTGELFF.

This clonotype appeared a few times. The chain uses TRBV6-2 or TRBV6-3 and TRBJ1-5; D may be TRBD1 (5 bases). Germline V gene data show CDR1 as MNHEY and CDR2 as SVGEGT. This CDR3 has 16 amino acids. V was pared by 6 bases and J by 5 bases, with 20 bases between. CDR3 region: CASRTPGRGYHQPQHF. CDR3 DNA sequence: TGTGCCAGCAGAACCCCGGGACGAGGGTACCATCAGCCCCAGCATTTT.

This chain uses TRBV7-3 with TRBJ1-1, with D unresolved. There are 13 residues in the CDR3. The germline V and J ends were trimmed by 0 bases and 11 bases, with 13 bases remaining between them. Germline V gene data show CDR1 as SGHTA and CDR2 as FQGTGA. CDR3 sequence: CASSLTSKTEAFF. CDR3 in DNA: TGTGCCAGCAGCTTAACGTCCAAAACAGAGGCTTTCTTT.

The genes are TRBV20-1 and TRBJ2-3; the D gene is possibly TRBD1 (5 bases). The germline V gene encodes CDR1 DFQATT and CDR2 SNEGSKA (reference sequence). CDR3 length: 13 amino acids. V was cut by 6 bases and J by 2 bases, with 12 bases left in between. The CDR3 DNA sequence: TGCAGTGCCTCAAGGACAAACACAGATACGCAGTATTTT. Translating it yields CSASRTNTDTQYF.

The genes are TRBV12-3 or TRBV12-4 and TRBJ2-1, with a possible D match to TRBD1 (5 bases). The CDR3 consists of 13 residues. V was cut by 5 bases and J by 5 bases, with 10 bases left in between. CDR3 loop: CASSPRVHNEQFF. The DNA for the CDR3 is TGTGCCAGCAGTCCCAGGGTTCACAATGAGCAGTTCTTC.

This clonotype was detected only a few times. The rearrangement links TRBV20-1 to TRBJ2-3, with D possibly matching TRBD2 (6 bases). Germline CDR1 DFQATT, CDR2 SNEGSKA (reference sequence). The CDR3 consists of 12 residues. V lost 6 bases, J lost 4 bases, and 11 bases lay in between. This CDR3 reads CSAPRGPDTQYF. CDR3 sequence (DNA): TGCAGTGCGCCGCGGGGCCCAGATACGCAGTATTTT.

There are a few counts of this clonotype. The chain links TRBV7-8 to TRBJ1-5; no firm D call. The V and J ends lost 4 bases and 4 bases respectively, with 11 bases between them. The V gene's germline CDR1 is SGHVS and CDR2 FQNEAQ. The CDR3 loop spans 14 amino acids. DNA for the CDR3: TGTGCCAGCAGCTCCCTCGGGGTGAATCAGCCCCAGCATTTT. This gives the protein CASSSLGVNQPQHF.

This clonotype occurred many times. The J gene is TRBJ2-3, the V gene TRBV20-1, with D perhaps TRBD1 or TRBD2 (5 bases each). The CDR3 length is 15 residues. Looked up from germline, CDR1 is DFQATT and CDR2 is SNEGSKA (reference sequence). V gave up 6 bases and J gave up 2 bases, with 18 bases separating them. CDR3 bases: TGCAGTGCCCAATGGGCAAAGGGACCCACAGATACGCAGTATTTT. This encodes CSAQWAKGPTDTQYF.

This clonotype was seen many times. V gene TRBV6-1 combines with J gene TRBJ1-6; 7 nucleotides line up with TRBD1. The CDR3 is 16 amino acids. Germline V gene lookup returns CDR1 MNHNS and CDR2 SASEGT. V trimming: 6 bases; J trimming: 5 bases; junction bases outside the gene matches: 10. CDR3 DNA: TGTGCCAGCAGAAGACCGGGACAGCCTCATAATTCACCCCTCCACTTT. This codes for CASRRPGQPHNSPLHF.

The chain has TRBV4-2 and TRBJ2-7; D may match TRBD1 or TRBD2 (5 bases each). Looked up from germline, CDR1 is LGHNA and CDR2 is YNFKEQ. This CDR3 comprises 16 residues. The V gene lost 4 bases and the J gene lost 0 bases, with 16 bases spanning the gap. The CDR3 nucleotides read TGTGCCAGCAGCCGGCAAGGGAGTGGGGGCTCCTACGAGCAGTACTTC. This encodes CASSRQGSGGSYEQYF.

The V call is TRBV10-3, the J call TRBJ2-7; D is perhaps TRBD2 (5 bases). Trimming stripped 2 bases from V and 7 bases from J, with 12 bases between. Germline CDR1 and CDR2: ENHRY and SYGVKD. The CDR3 is 13 residues long. CDR3 sequence (DNA): TGTGCCATCAGTGAGCAATCTAGGACTGAGCAGTACTTC. It translates to CAISEQSRTEQYF.

This clonotype was counted a few times. For the CDR3, the DNA is TGTGCCAGCAGCGCCACCTTCGACAGGGACACTGAAGCTTTCTTT. It yields the protein CASSATFDRDTEAFF. The chain is built from TRBV7-9 and TRBJ1-1; 7 bases are a match to TRBD1. Germline V lookup: CDR1 SEHNR, CDR2 FQNEAQ (reference sequence). The CDR3 length is 15 residues. The J segment lost 3 bases and the V segment lost 5 bases, leaving 9 bases of the junction unmatched.

The rearrangement links TRBV6-1 to TRBJ2-6; D unclear. This CDR3 spans 14 amino acids. CDR1 is MNHNS, CDR2 SASEGT, per germline. The V end was cut by 9 bases, the J end by 0 bases, with 9 bases between. Here the CDR3 DNA reads TGTGCCAGTAGAAGTAACTCTGGGGCCAACGTCCTGACTTTC. Translation: CASRSNSGANVLTF.

The chain couples TRBV4-2 to TRBJ2-2; D ambiguous. With 0 bases removed from V and 4 bases from J, the gap between germline ends came to 18 bases. The CDR3 covers 18 residues. Germline CDR1 reads LGHNA; CDR2 reads YNFKEQ. The CDR3 loop is CASSQDPWLLAGTGELFF. For the CDR3, the DNA is TGTGCCAGCAGCCAAGATCCATGGTTGCTGGCTGGCACCGGGGAGCTGTTTTTT.

V usage is TRBV28 and J usage is TRBJ1-6, with 9 bases that match TRBD1. V lost 3 bases to trimming and J lost 5 bases; unmatched junction nucleotides: 14. Germline CDR1 reads MDHEN; CDR2 reads SYDVKM. CDR3 length equals 19 residues. CDR3 coding DNA: TGTGCCAGCAGTTTGTTGGGGACAGGGACGGTGGGGGATAATTCACCCCTCCACTTT. Protein product: CASSLLGTGTVGDNSPLHF.

The chain couples TRBV12-3 or TRBV12-4 to TRBJ2-3; no definite D call. This CDR3 region has 14 residues. V was shortened by 4 bases and J by 1 base, with 9 bases between the two germline ends. The CDR3 is CASSYVGGTDTQYF. The CDR3, as DNA: TGTGCCAGCAGTTATGTTGGGGGCACAGATACGCAGTATTTT.

This clonotype was counted between two and nine times. The V and J genes are TRBV7-9 and TRBJ2-3, with 11 bases fitting TRBD2. V shed 5 bases, J shed 6 bases, and the junction held 7 bases outside the gene matches. The CDR3 is 15 amino acids. Germline loops: CDR1 SEHNR, CDR2 FQNEAQ (reference sequence). In DNA, the CDR3 is TGTGCCAGCAGCGCCACTAGCGGGAGCCATGATACGCAGTATTTT. This encodes CASSATSGSHDTQYF.

The chain recombines TRBV7-9 with TRBJ1-1; 7 positions agree with TRBD1. The CDR3 extends over 14 amino acids. Germline lookup yields CDR1 SEHNR and CDR2 FQNEAQ (reference sequence). Unmatched junction bases numbered 4, after V lost 4 bases and J lost 2 bases. CDR3 nucleotides: TGTGCCAGCAGCTCGGGACAGATTAACACTGAAGCTTTCTTT. It translates to CASSSGQINTEAFF.

The V gene is TRBV7-2, the J gene TRBJ2-7, with TRBD2 identical over 7 bases. Germline V gene sequence: CDR1 SGHTA, CDR2 FQGNSA. The V segment lost 2 bases and the J segment 7 bases; nucleotides outside the gene matches: 14. The CDR3 length is 16 residues. CDR3 nucleotides: TGTGCCAGCAGCTTATGGGCGGGGGAGACTATAGGAGAGCAGTACTTC. This sequence encodes CASSLWAGETIGEQYF.

In its sample, this clonotype was seen a few times. This chain links TRBV7-2 with TRBJ2-5, with unresolved D. Germline V CDR1 and CDR2: SGHTA, FQGNSA. The CDR3 runs 13 residues. Trimming cost V 3 bases and J 5 bases, with 10 bases left between them. The CDR3 sequence: CASSFPQRETQYF. CDR3 sequence (DNA): TGTGCCAGCAGCTTTCCCCAGAGGGAGACCCAGTACTTC.

The chain joins TRBV5-1 to TRBJ2-5, with D perhaps matching TRBD2 (6 bases). The CDR3 runs to 15 residues. V lost 4 bases and J 1 base, leaving 14 bases between the germline ends. Germline CDR1 SGHRS, CDR2 YFSETQ. This CDR3 is CASSRGAQVQETQYF. DNA of the CDR3: TGCGCCAGCAGCCGCGGGGCCCAGGTCCAAGAGACCCAGTACTTC.

The chain is built from TRBV7-9 and TRBJ2-7, with D perhaps TRBD1 or TRBD2 (5 bases each). The germline CDR1 and CDR2 sequences are SEHNR and FQNEAQ (reference sequence). The CDR3 is 14 amino acids. The V end was cut by 2 bases, the J end by 7 bases, with 15 bases between. DNA of the CDR3: TGTGCCAGCAGCTTAACGGGGCAGCTTGGGGAGCAGTACTTC. Translated: CASSLTGQLGEQYF.

This chain joins TRBV7-9 and TRBJ2-3; weak D call: TRBD1 (5 bases). There are 15 residues in the CDR3. Germline assignment: CDR1 SEHNR and CDR2 FQNEAQ (reference sequence). Trimming removed 1 base from V and 3 bases from J, with 11 bases in between. DNA for the CDR3: TGTGCCAGCAGCTTAGTAGGCAGGGATACAGATACGCAGTATTTT. This translates into CASSLVGRDTDTQYF.

This clonotype has more than one count but fewer than ten. V is TRBV5-1 and J is TRBJ2-7; 7 bases match TRBD2. The V gene's germline CDR1 is SGHRS and CDR2 YFSETQ. The CDR3 runs to 13 residues. V lost 3 bases to trimming and J lost 5 bases; unmatched junction nucleotides: 5. This CDR3 reads CASSSGLGDEQYF. The CDR3 region has the DNA TGCGCCAGCAGCTCCGGACTAGGTGACGAGCAGTACTTC.

This clonotype was counted only a few times. This chain links TRBV6-1 with TRBJ1-2, with D maybe TRBD1 (5 bases). Germline CDR1 MNHNS, CDR2 SASEGT. The CDR3 totals 15 residues. Trimming left V 6 bases short and J 2 bases short, with 16 bases between. The DNA for the CDR3 is TGTGCCAGCAGACGAACCCAGGGATACAACTATGGCTACACCTTC. It translates to CASRRTQGYNYGYTF.

The rearrangement uses TRBV6-5 and TRBJ2-7, with no clear D. CDR3 length: 16 amino acids. Germline V gives CDR1 MNHEY, CDR2 SVGAGI. V shed 0 bases and J shed 2 bases, with 14 bases lying between them. The CDR3 DNA reads as TGTGCCAGCAGTTACTCGATCGCTACACGGCCCTACGAGCAGTACTTC. Protein product: CASSYSIATRPYEQYF.

This clonotype was detected a few times. The V and J genes are TRBV29-1 and TRBJ2-3; D is perhaps TRBD2 (5 bases). Germline V gives CDR1 SQVTM, CDR2 ANQGSEA. The CDR3 consists of 15 residues. Trimming pared 3 bases from V and 4 bases from J, leaving 17 bases between. The CDR3 loop reads CSVERAGVAADTQYF. The CDR3 coding sequence is TGCAGCGTTGAGAGGGCCGGGGTGGCGGCAGATACGCAGTATTTT.